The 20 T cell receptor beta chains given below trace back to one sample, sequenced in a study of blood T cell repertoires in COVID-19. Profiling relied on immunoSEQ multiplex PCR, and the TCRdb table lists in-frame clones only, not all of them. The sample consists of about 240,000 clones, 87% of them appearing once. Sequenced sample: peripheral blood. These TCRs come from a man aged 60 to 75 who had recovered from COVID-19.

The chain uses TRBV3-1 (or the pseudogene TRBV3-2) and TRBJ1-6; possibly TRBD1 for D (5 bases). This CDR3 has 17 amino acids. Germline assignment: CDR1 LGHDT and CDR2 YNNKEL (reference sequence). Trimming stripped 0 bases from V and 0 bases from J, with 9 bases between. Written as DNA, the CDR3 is TGTGCCAGCAGCCAAGATCGGCAGGGCTCCTATAATTCACCCCTCCACTTT. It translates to CASSQDRQGSYNSPLHF.

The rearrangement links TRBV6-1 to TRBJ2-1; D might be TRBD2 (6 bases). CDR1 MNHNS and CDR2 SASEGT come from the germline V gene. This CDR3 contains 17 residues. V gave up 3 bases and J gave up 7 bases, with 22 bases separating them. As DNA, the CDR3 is TGTGCCAGCAGTGAGGCACACCGACCGACTAGTCGTAATGAGCAGTTCTTC. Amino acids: CASSEAHRPTSRNEQFF.

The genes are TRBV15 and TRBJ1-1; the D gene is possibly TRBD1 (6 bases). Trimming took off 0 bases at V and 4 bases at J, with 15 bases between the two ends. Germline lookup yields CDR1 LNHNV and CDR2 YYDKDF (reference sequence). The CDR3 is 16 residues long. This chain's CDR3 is CATSRDTGIRGTEAFF. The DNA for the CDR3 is TGTGCCACCAGCAGAGACACAGGGATAAGGGGCACTGAAGCTTTCTTT.

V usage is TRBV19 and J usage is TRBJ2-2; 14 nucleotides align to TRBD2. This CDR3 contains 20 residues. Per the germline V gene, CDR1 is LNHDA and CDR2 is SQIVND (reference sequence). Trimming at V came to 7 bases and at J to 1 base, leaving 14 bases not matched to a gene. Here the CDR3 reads CASNPTAGTSGGRNTGELFF. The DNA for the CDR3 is TGTGCCAGTAACCCAACTGCCGGGACTAGCGGGGGCCGGAACACCGGGGAGCTGTTTTTT.

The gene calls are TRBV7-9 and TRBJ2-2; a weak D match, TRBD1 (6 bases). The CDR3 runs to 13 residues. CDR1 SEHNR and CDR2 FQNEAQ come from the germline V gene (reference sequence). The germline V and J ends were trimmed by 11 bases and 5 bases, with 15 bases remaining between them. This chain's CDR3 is CASNREPTGELFF. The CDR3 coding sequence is TGTGCCTCAAACAGGGAGCCAACCGGGGAGCTGTTTTTT.

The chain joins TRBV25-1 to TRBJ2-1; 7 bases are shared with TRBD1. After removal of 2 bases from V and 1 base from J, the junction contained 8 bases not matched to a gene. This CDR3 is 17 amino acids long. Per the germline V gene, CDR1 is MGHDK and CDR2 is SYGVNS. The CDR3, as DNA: TGTGCCAGCAGTGAAATAGGGGGCGCAGGTTCCTACAATGAGCAGTTCTTC. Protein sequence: CASSEIGGAGSYNEQFF.

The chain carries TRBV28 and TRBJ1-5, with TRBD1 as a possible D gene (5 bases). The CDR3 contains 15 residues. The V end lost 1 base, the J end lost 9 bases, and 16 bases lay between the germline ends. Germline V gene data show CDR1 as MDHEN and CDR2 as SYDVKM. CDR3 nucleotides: TGTGCCAGCAGTTTATCGCGCGGGGGAGTGAGGCCCCAGCATTTT. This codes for CASSLSRGGVRPQHF.

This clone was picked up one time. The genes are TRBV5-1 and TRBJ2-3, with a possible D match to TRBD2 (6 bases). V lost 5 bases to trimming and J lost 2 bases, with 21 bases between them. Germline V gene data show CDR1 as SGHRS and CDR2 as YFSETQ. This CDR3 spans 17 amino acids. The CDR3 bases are TGCGCCAGCAGTCGGGGTGTTAGCGGAGACTCCACAGATACGCAGTATTTT. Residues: CASSRGVSGDSTDTQYF.

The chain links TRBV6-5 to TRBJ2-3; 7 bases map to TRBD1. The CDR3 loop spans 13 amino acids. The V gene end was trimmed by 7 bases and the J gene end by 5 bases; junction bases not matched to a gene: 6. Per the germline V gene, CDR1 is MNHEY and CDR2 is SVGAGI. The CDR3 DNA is TGTGCCAGCACACAGGGGTTCCGAGATACGCAGTATTTT. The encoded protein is CASTQGFRDTQYF.

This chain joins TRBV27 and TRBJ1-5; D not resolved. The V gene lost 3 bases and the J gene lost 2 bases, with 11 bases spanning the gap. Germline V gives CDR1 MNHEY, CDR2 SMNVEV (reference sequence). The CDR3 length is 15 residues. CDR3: CASSLRGGGNQPQHF. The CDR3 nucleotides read TGTGCCAGCAGTTTGCGGGGAGGTGGCAATCAGCCCCAGCATTTT.

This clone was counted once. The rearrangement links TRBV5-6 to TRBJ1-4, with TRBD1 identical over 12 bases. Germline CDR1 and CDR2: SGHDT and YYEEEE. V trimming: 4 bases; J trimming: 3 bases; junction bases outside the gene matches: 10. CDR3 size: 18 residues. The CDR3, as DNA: TGTGCCAGCAGCCCGGGACAGGGGGCAAAGAGGGCTAATGAAAAACTGTTTTTT. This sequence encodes CASSPGQGAKRANEKLFF.

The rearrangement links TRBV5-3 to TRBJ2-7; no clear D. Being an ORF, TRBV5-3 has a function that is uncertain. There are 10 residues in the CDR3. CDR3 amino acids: CARSLVQAHV. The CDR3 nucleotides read TGTGCCAGAAGCTTGGTTCAGGCACACGTC.

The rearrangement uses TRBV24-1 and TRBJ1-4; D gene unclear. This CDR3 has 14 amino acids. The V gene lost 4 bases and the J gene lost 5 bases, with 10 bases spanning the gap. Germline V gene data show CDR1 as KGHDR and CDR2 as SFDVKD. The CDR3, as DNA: TGTGCCACCAGTGAAGGAGGGAGAAATGAAAAACTGTTTTTT. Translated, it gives CATSEGGRNEKLFF.

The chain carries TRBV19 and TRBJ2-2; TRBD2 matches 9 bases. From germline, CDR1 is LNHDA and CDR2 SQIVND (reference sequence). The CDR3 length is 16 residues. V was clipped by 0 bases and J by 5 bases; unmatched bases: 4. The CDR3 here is CASSIDSGGRTGELFF. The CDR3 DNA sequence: TGTGCCAGTAGTATAGATAGCGGGGGTCGAACCGGGGAGCTGTTTTTT.

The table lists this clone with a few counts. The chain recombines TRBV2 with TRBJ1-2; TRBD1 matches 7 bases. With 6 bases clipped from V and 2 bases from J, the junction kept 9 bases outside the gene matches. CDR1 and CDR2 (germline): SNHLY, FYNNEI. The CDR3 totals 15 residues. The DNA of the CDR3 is TGTGCCAGCAGGGCTGGCCAGGGGGGAAACTATGGCTACACCTTC. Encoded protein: CASRAGQGGNYGYTF.

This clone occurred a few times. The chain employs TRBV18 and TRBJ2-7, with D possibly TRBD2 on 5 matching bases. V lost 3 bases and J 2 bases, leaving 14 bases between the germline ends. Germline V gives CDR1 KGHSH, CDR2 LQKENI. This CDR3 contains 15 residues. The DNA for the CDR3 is TGTGCCAGCTCACCCCAAACCCGGGGAACCTACGAGCAGTACTTC. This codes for CASSPQTRGTYEQYF.

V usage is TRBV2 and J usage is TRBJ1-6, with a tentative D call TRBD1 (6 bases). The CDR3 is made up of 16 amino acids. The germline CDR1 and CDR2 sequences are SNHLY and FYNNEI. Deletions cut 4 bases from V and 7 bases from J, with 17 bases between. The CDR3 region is CASSGDRPIGNSPLHF. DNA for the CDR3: TGTGCCAGCAGTGGAGACAGGCCTATTGGGAATTCACCCCTCCACTTT. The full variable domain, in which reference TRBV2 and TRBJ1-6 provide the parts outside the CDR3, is EPEVTQTPSHQVTQMGQEVILRCVPISNHLYFYWYRQILGQKVEFLVSFYNNEISEKSEIFDDQFSVERPDGSNFTLKIRSTKLEDSAMYFCASSGDRPIGNSPLHFGNGTRLTVT.

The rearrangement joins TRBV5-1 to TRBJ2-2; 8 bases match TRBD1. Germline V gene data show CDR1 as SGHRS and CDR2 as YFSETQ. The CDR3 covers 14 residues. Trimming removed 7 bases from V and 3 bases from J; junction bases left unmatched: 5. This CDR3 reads CASRDRRDTGELFF. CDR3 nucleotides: TGCGCCAGCCGGGACAGGCGCGACACCGGGGAGCTGTTTTTT.

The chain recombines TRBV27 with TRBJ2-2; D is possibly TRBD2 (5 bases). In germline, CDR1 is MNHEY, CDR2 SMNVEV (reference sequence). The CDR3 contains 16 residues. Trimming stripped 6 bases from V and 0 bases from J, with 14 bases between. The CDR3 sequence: CASSPRTWSNTGELFF. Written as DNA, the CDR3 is TGTGCCAGCAGCCCAAGGACTTGGTCGAACACCGGGGAGCTGTTTTTT.

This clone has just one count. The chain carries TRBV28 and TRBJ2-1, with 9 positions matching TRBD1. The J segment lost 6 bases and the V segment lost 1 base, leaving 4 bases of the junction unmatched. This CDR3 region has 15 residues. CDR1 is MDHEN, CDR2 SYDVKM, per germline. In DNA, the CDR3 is TGTGCCAGCAGTTTATATGACAGGGGGTCCAATGAGCAGTTCTTC. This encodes CASSLYDRGSNEQFF.